This entry is about one T cell receptor (beta chain). The entry originates in a study of blood T cell repertoires in COVID-19. Assay: immunoSEQ multiplex PCR; the TCRdb copy retains only in-frame clones and omits some. Here the sample spans some 380,000 clones, roughly 87% being singletons. Between the trimmed V and J ends, which lost 2 bases and 8 bases, there was a span of 10 bases. Germline V gene lookup returns CDR1 SGHRS and CDR2 YFSETQ. The CDR3 length is 12 residues. The clonotype originates from a woman between 40 and 55 years old with acute COVID-19. Sequenced sample: PBMCs or T cells enriched from blood (not recorded which). This chain connects TRBV5-1 to TRBJ1-2; D remains ambiguous. CDR3 nucleotides: TGCGCCAGCAGCTTTACGGGAACGGGCTACACCTTC. Its protein is CASSFTGTGYTF.